This T cell receptor (beta chain) derives from a study of blood T cells in healthy people across ages. General study points: Roughly linear age-related decline in beta diversity appeared, significant by age around 40.

The CDR3 is made up of 13 amino acids. Germline assignment: CDR1 SGDLS and CDR2 YYNGEE. The V gene lost 0 bases and the J gene lost 8 bases, with 11 bases spanning the gap. Through a sample-barcoded 5' primer and a J-beta primer mix, a second PCR was run for about 6 to 11 cycles. One entry per CDR3 protein results from TCRdb running MiXCR on the 5' RACE reads. Here the sample spans approximately 580,000 distinct CDR3 sequences, 24% being singletons. About this clonotype: Its target is not known.

These data also featured in a second study, about T cells of mothers and their children.

The sample taken for sequencing was blood. V and J are TRBV9 and TRBJ1-2; D gene uncertain. The sequence was obtained from a boy between 10 and 17 years old in good health. This CDR3 is CASSVEADGGYTF. The CDR3 DNA sequence: TGTGCCAGCAGCGTAGAGGCAGACGGCGGCTACACCTTC.